These 5 T cell receptor beta chains were sequenced from one sample in a study of post-analysis software for immune sequencing data. The authors incorporated unique molecular identifiers into the TCR beta cDNA libraries. TCRdb reprocessed the PCR reads with MiXCR, giving one entry per CDR3 protein. The sample has approximately 350,000 distinct CDR3 sequences; less than 40% are singletons. Points from the study as a whole: Controls had lower frequencies than patients of roughly five TRBV segments, which included TRBV5-6, TRBV5-1 and TRBV20-1.

For these receptors, no antigen is known. The material sequenced was blood. All receptors derive from a girl aged 10 to 17 with multiple sclerosis.

Concerning this clonotype: At one end, the junction sequence differs from germline, possibly due to a read error. The V and J genes are TRBV7-2 and TRBJ1-5, with D unclear. CDR3 length: 13 amino acids. Germline assignment: CDR1 SGHTA and CDR2 FQGNSA. The CDR3 DNA follows: TGTGCCGGCAGCTTAGGGTTCAATCAGCCCCAGCATTTT. As protein: CAGSLGFNQPQHF.

This clonotype came up a few times. The chain carries TRBV27 and TRBJ2-7; no clear D. Germline values: CDR1 MNHEY, CDR2 SMNVEV (reference sequence). The CDR3 spans 15 residues. V was shortened by 3 bases and J by 0 bases, with 12 bases between the two germline ends. CDR3 nucleotides: TGTGCCAGCAGTTTGGCCATATGGAGCTCCTACGAGCAGTACTTC. Amino acid sequence: CASSLAIWSSYEQYF.

This clonotype has more than one count but fewer than ten. The chain uses TRBV12-3 or TRBV12-4 and TRBJ2-6, with 8 bases matching TRBD1. This CDR3 has 17 amino acids. V gave up 9 bases and J gave up 0 bases; unmatched junction bases: 10. As DNA, the CDR3 is TGTGCCAGTCTTCGGGACAGGATCATCTCTGGGGCCAACGTCCTGACTTTC. Its protein product is CASLRDRIISGANVLTF.

Only a few counts were recorded for this clonotype. This chain links TRBV5-1 with TRBJ2-1; no definite D call. CDR3 length equals 15 residues. From germline, CDR1 is SGHRS and CDR2 YFSETQ. The germline V and J ends were trimmed by 0 bases and 6 bases, with 13 bases remaining between them. CDR3 nucleotides: TGCGCCAGCAGCTTGGTGGCAGCTAATGGCAATGAGCAGTTCTTC. The encoded protein is CASSLVAANGNEQFF.

With respect to this clonotype: A junction end diverges from the germline sequence, so it may reflect a read error. The J gene is TRBJ2-3, the V gene TRBV12-3 or TRBV12-4, with no clear D. This CDR3 comprises 15 residues. The CDR3 DNA sequence: TGTGCTAGCAGCCCTGGGTCCTTGAGCACAGATACGCAGTATTTT. It yields the protein CASSPGSLSTDTQYF.